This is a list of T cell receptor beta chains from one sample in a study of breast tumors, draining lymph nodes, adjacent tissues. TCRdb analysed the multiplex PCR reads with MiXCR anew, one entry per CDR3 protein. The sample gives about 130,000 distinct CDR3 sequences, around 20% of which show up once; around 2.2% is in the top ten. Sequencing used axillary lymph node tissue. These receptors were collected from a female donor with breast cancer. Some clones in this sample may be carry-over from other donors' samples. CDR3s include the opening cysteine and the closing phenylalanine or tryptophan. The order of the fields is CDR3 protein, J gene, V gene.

CDR3 protein: CASSLSETGGWNSPLHF
J gene: TRBJ1-6
V gene: TRBV27

CDR3 protein: CATSDPGTRRETQYF
J gene: TRBJ2-5
V gene: TRBV24-1

CDR3 protein: CASSLGVGVGSYNEQFF
J gene: TRBJ2-1
V gene: TRBV5-1

CDR3 protein: CASRGEHPYNEQFF
J gene: TRBJ2-1
V gene: TRBV6-5

CDR3 protein: CASRGTTYEQYF
J gene: TRBJ2-7
V gene: TRBV2

CDR3 protein: CASSPGLAGGNEQFF
J gene: TRBJ2-1
V gene: TRBV12-3/TRBV12-4

CDR3 protein: CSARDIRTDSYGYTF
J gene: TRBJ1-2
V gene: TRBV20-1

CDR3 protein: CATSQDSNQPQHF
J gene: TRBJ1-5
V gene: TRBV24-1

CDR3 protein: CATSRGGITDTQYF
J gene: TRBJ2-3
V gene: TRBV15

CDR3 protein: CASSPPGGFSGNTIYF
J gene: TRBJ1-3
V gene: TRBV18

CDR3 protein: CSARLRDGGNSPLHF
J gene: TRBJ1-6
V gene: TRBV20-1

CDR3 protein: CASSEAPFAGVSYEQYF
J gene: TRBJ2-7
V gene: TRBV2

CDR3 protein: CSAKEGPGEQFF
J gene: TRBJ2-1
V gene: TRBV20-1

CDR3 protein: CASSLVSVSSVAYNEQFF
J gene: TRBJ2-1
V gene: TRBV7-8

CDR3 protein: CASGVAGRGYNEQFF
J gene: TRBJ2-1
V gene: TRBV13

CDR3 protein: CASSQAMGRNYGYTF
J gene: TRBJ1-2
V gene: TRBV3-1

CDR3 protein: CSARGGLAGGTGELFF
J gene: TRBJ2-2
V gene: TRBV20-1

CDR3 protein: CASSLETQWSPLHF
J gene: TRBJ1-6
V gene: TRBV28

CDR3 protein: CASSSGTSGRLDEQFF
J gene: TRBJ2-1
V gene: TRBV6-5

CDR3 protein: CASSVLGQGLSYEQYF
J gene: TRBJ2-7
V gene: TRBV2

CDR3 protein: CSASTSGSLGTDTQYF
J gene: TRBJ2-3
V gene: TRBV20-1

CDR3 protein: CASTELPGSYNEQFF
J gene: TRBJ2-1
V gene: TRBV27

CDR3 protein: CASSSDSGRHNEQFF
J gene: TRBJ2-1
V gene: TRBV7-3

CDR3 protein: CASSQLAALQTDTQYF
J gene: TRBJ2-3
V gene: TRBV5-4

CDR3 protein: CASSLRGQGGTYNEQFF
J gene: TRBJ2-1
V gene: TRBV5-5

CDR3 protein: CAIGGVASTDTQYF
J gene: TRBJ2-3
V gene: TRBV30

CDR3 protein: CASSLEGLGGNTIYF
J gene: TRBJ1-3
V gene: TRBV5-1

CDR3 protein: CASSSSGREGGETQYF
J gene: TRBJ2-5
V gene: TRBV28